The entry below gives a single T cell receptor beta chain sequence along with its context. Its specific antigen is unknown. No per-base quality is available; no much larger clone lies one base away. Bulk unsorted tissue served as the source for RNA extraction, and RNA quality was assessed using a NanoDrop ND-1000 and an Agilent 2100. The donors were newly diagnosed lung cancer patients admitted for thoracic surgery in China from August to November 2014 who had not received prior chemotherapy. The study excluded patients who had received radiotherapy or chemotherapy before or who had another cancer at the same time. Surgical tissue pieces of about 1-2.1 cm3 were preserved in RNAlater solution and were kept at -80 degrees C until use. The data were taken from a study of tumor and adjacent non-tumor tissue in lung cancer (dated by TCRdb to between 2018 and 2020). With regard to the full study: By cancer type, the cohort comprised 11 to 12 adenocarcinoma patients, a couple of squamous cell carcinoma patients and 1 small cell lung cancer patient. The roughly 15 enrolled patients, of whom some ten were men and 5 were women, were aged about 31 to 80 years and were diagnosed with TNM stage I to III disease. Sequencing generated a total of 130,000,000 or so productive TCRbeta reads, averaging around 4.2 million reads per sample. The study compared bulk TCRbeta repertoires between lung tumor tissue and matched distant non-tumor lung tissue from some 14 lung cancer patients. TCRbeta CDR3 sequencing was performed on more than 25 paired specimens, with one tumor sample and one normal lung sample collected per patient.

The method was multiplex PCR. The instrument was an Illumina HiSeq 2500. TCRbeta libraries were constructed through three rounds of nested PCR with primers (Table S4) according to protocols modified from ARM-PCR. Before sequencing, PCR products in the 200-500 bp range were cut out of the gel and cleaned up using the QIAquick gel extraction kit. The authors' analysis ran thus. Reads were cleaned using Trimmomatic, were merged into complete CDR3 sequences using FLASH, and were assigned to V(D)J germline segments using MiTCR. Clonal diversity was computed as the inverse Simpson's index with VDJtools. In-frame sequences without a premature stop codon were defined as productive reads. TCRdb reanalyzed the raw reads on its own, using fastp at Q25 for trimming and MiXCR for clone calling, and kept in-frame beta chains. Rows matching on CDR3 protein sequence are summarized as one entry with the most common DNA and genes. TCRdb assigned the V and J calls; the authors' analysis was not used. This sample gives 200,000 to 250,000 distinct CDR3 sequences in total; around 71% of them show up just once. Together, the top ten hold 20% to 25% of the sample.

Deletion took 7 bases off V and 2 bases off J, with a span of 15 bases between the germline ends. CDR1 and CDR2 were assigned from the germline V gene (reference sequence) as DFQATT and SNEGSKA. The CDR3, cysteine through phenylalanine, is 14 amino acids long. Only the CDR3 DNA stays, 42 bases, in frame from base 1. What the authors observed across the whole study: Only about 15 patients were in the cohort, and the authors stated that larger samples and more detailed clinical data are needed. TCR diversity was significantly higher in younger patients, and higher tumor TCR diversity was associated with shorter overall and disease-free survival. A significantly larger cumulative share of the repertoire was made up by the top 100 clones in normal lung than in tumor tissue. Tumor tissue showed significantly greater TCR diversity (inverse Simpson) than normal lung tissue (431.37 vs 166.20, P = 0.0075, Mann-Whitney U test). Peripheral blood was not sequenced, so blood TCRbeta repertoires in these lung cancer patients were not examined. The methods do not name the sequencing platform or mention unique molecular identifiers.

The TCR was taken from a man aged 55 to 69 with non-small cell lung cancer. This receptor chain uses TRBV20-1 and TRBJ1-5, with the D segment identity uncertain. The source material was lung tumor tissue. CDR3 sequence: CSVEEGPGNQPQHF. The nucleotides read TGCAGTGTCGAGGAGGGCCCGGGCAATCAGCCCCAGCATTTT.